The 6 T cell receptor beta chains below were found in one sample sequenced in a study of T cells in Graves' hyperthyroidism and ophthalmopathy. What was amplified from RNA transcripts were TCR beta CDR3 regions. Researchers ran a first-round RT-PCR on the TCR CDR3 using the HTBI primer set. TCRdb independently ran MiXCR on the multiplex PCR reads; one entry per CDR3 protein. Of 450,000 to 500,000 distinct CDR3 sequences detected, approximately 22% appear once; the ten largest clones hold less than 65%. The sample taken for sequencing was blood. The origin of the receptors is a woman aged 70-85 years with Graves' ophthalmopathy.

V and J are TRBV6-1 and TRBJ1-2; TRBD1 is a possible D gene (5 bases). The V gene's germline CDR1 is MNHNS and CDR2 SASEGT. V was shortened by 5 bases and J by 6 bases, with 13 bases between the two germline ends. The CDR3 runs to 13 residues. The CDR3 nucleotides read TGTGCCAGCAGTCCTCAGCGGGGCGATGGCTACACCTTC. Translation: CASSPQRGDGYTF.

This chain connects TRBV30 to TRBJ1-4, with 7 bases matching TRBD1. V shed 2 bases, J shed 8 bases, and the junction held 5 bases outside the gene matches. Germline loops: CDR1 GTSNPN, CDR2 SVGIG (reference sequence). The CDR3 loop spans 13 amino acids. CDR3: CAWSTTGPEKLFF. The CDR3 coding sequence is TGTGCCTGGAGTACGACAGGGCCCGAAAAACTGTTTTTT. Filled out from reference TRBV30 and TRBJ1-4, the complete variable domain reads SQTIHQWPATLVQPVGSPLSLECTVEGTSNPNLYWYRQAAGRGLQLLFYSVGIGQISSEVPQNLSASRPQDRQFILSSKKLLLSDSGFYLCAWSTTGPEKLFFGSGTQLSVL.

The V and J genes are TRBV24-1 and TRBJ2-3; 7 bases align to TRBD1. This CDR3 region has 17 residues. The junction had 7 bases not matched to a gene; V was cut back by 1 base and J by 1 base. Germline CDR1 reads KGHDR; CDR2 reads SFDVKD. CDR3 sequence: CATSDFRRTGCTDTQYF. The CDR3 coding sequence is TGTGCCACCAGTGATTTTCGTCGGACAGGATGCACAGATACGCAGTATTTT.

This chain's CDR3 is CASSFLPLAGGPTDTQYF. As DNA, the CDR3 is TGTGCCAGCAGTTTCCTCCCTCTAGCGGGAGGGCCCACAGATACGCAGTATTTT. The chain uses TRBV28 and TRBJ2-3; 12 bases line up with TRBD2. The CDR3 has 18 amino acids. Germline values: CDR1 MDHEN, CDR2 SYDVKM. V shed 3 bases, J shed 2 bases, and the junction held 9 bases outside the gene matches.

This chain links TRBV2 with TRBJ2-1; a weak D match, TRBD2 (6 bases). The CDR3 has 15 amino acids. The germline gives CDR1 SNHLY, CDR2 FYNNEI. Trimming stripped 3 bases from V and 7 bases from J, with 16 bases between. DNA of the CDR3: TGTGCCAGCAGTGAGGGGCGGGACCTTATAAATGAGCAGTTCTTC. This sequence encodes CASSEGRDLINEQFF.

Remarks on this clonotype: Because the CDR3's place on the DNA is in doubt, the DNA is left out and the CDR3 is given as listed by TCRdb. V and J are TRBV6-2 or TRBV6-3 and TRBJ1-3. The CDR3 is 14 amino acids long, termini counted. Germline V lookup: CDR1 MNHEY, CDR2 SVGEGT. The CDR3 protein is CASSPFGSGNTVYF.